These 24 T cell receptor beta chains share one sample of origin, sequenced in a study of blood T cells in healthy people across ages. A second roughly 6 to 11 cycle PCR used barcoded and J-beta primers. TCRdb redid the calling of the 5' RACE reads with MiXCR, one entry per CDR3 protein. The sample gives over 450,000 distinct CDR3 sequences, around 24% of which show up once; 7.5% to 9% is in the top ten. This same sample was also taken into another study, of T cells of mothers and their children.

Specimen: blood. Every receptor here comes from a boy aged 10-17 years in good health.

J is TRBJ1-2 and V is TRBV29-1; D is possibly TRBD1 (5 bases). The V and J ends lost 4 bases and 2 bases respectively, with 11 bases between them. CDR3 length: 13 residues. Germline values: CDR1 SQVTM, CDR2 ANQGSEA. The CDR3 spells CSVGEGINYGYTF. The DNA for the CDR3 is TGCAGCGTTGGGGAGGGGATAAACTATGGCTACACCTTC. The entire variable domain, with the rest obtained from reference TRBV29-1 and TRBJ1-2, is as follows: SAVISQKPSRDICQRGTSLTIQCQVDSQVTMMFWYRQQPGQSLTLIATANQGSEATYESGFVIDKFPISRPNLTFSTLTVSNMSPEDSSIYLCSVGEGINYGYTFGSGTRLTVV.

The V and J genes are TRBV6-5 and TRBJ2-7; 10 nucleotides agree with TRBD2. CDR1 and CDR2 from the germline V gene are MNHEY and SVGAGI. The CDR3 is 17 residues long. V lost 2 bases and J lost 6; bases outside the gene matches: 13. CDR3 residues: CASSYRASGSRIREQYF. For the CDR3, the DNA is TGTGCCAGCAGTTACCGGGCTAGCGGGAGTAGGATACGCGAGCAGTACTTC.

The CDR3 protein is CASRDTNQPQHF. CDR3 nucleotides: TGTGCCAGCAGGGATACTAATCAGCCCCAGCATTTT. The rearrangement links TRBV28 to TRBJ1-5; D gene uncertain. The CDR3 covers 12 residues. Trimming removed 6 bases at V and 4 bases at J, with 7 bases between. CDR1 is MDHEN and CDR2 is SYDVKM in the germline V gene.

The table lists this clonotype with a few counts. The chain recombines TRBV7-2 with TRBJ2-5; D is possibly TRBD2 (7 bases). Germline lookup yields CDR1 SGHTA and CDR2 FQGNSA. V was trimmed by 4 bases and J by 2 bases, leaving 20 bases between them. The CDR3 length is 17 residues. The CDR3 coding sequence is TGTGCCAGCAGCTCCGGGGGGCCCCCCGTACCACAAGAGACCCAGTACTTC. Amino acid sequence: CASSSGGPPVPQETQYF.

This clonotype was seen at least ten times. This chain joins TRBV7-9 and TRBJ2-3; TRBD1 aligns across 7 bases. CDR3 length: 14 residues. Germline CDR1 reads SEHNR; CDR2 reads FQNEAQ (reference sequence). V shed 3 bases and J 2 bases; nucleotides not matched to a gene: 2. CDR3 sequence reads: CASSLGQPTDTQYF. The CDR3, as DNA: TGTGCCAGCAGCTTGGGACAGCCCACAGATACGCAGTATTTT.

This clonotype was seen a few times. The chain couples TRBV12-3 or TRBV12-4 to TRBJ1-3; D is ambiguous. Trimming removed 8 bases at V and 2 bases at J, with 13 bases between. The length of the CDR3 is 14 residues. The CDR3 loop reads CASLMVGAGNTIYF. The CDR3 DNA follows: TGTGCCAGCCTGATGGTAGGCGCTGGAAACACCATATATTTT.

A few counts support this clonotype. The rearrangement joins TRBV5-1 to TRBJ1-4; a possible D gene is TRBD1 (5 bases). Deletions cut 4 bases from V and 5 bases from J, with 9 bases between. This CDR3 has 13 residues. The germline CDR1 and CDR2 sequences are SGHRS and YFSETQ. The chain's CDR3 is CASSGGWNEKLFF. The CDR3 nucleotides read TGCGCCAGCAGCGGGGGGTGGAATGAAAAACTGTTTTTT.

This clonotype has ten or more counts. The rearrangement links TRBV15 to TRBJ2-5; 9 bases match TRBD1. The CDR3 is 15 amino acids. V lost 4 bases, J lost 5 bases, and 8 bases stayed unmatched. Germline CDR1 LNHNV, CDR2 YYDKDF (reference sequence). CDR3 in amino acids: CATSTSYRGPETQYF. The CDR3 nucleotides are TGTGCCACCAGCACTTCTTACAGGGGGCCCGAGACCCAGTACTTC.

The V and J genes are TRBV2 and TRBJ2-7; 10 bases fit TRBD1. V lost 6 bases, J lost 2 bases, and 10 bases stayed unmatched. There are 16 residues in the CDR3. Germline-derived CDR1 and CDR2 are SNHLY and FYNNEI. DNA of the CDR3: TGTGCCAGCAGCGATATCGCCGGGACAGGGGCCTACGAGCAGTACTTC. This encodes CASSDIAGTGAYEQYF.

The chain employs TRBV4-3 and TRBJ1-4; D possibly corresponds to TRBD1 (5 bases). There are 14 residues in the CDR3. V lost 0 bases and J 6 bases, leaving 8 bases between the germline ends. Per the germline V gene, CDR1 is LGHNA and CDR2 is YSLEER. The DNA for the CDR3 is TGCGCCAGCAGCCAAGACGGGGGGGATGAAAAACTGTTTTTT. It is translated as CASSQDGGDEKLFF.

A few counts support this clonotype. This chain joins TRBV12-3 or TRBV12-4 and TRBJ1-2; D is possibly TRBD1 (6 bases). Trimming took 2 bases from V and 4 from J, leaving 8 bases between them. The CDR3 length is 13 residues. CDR3 nucleotides: TGTGCCAGCAGTTTAACAGGGCTCTATGGCTACACCTTC. This translates into CASSLTGLYGYTF.

This clonotype turned up a few times. V usage is TRBV20-1 and J usage is TRBJ2-5; 12 bases are shared with TRBD2. The CDR3 is 15 residues long. Trimming at V came to 6 bases and at J to 5 bases, leaving 10 bases not matched to a gene. Germline assignment: CDR1 DFQATT and CDR2 SNEGSKA (reference sequence). CDR3 nucleotides: TGCAGTGCCTCTTTCGGGCTAGCGGGAGGGGAGACCCAGTACTTC. Protein: CSASFGLAGGETQYF.

This clonotype was found a few times. This chain links TRBV6-1 with TRBJ1-2; no definite D call. V was trimmed by 7 bases and J by 8 bases, leaving 14 bases between them. The germline V gene encodes CDR1 MNHNS and CDR2 SASEGT. The CDR3 contains 12 residues. For the CDR3, the DNA is TGTGCCAGCAAAAGGGAGAAAGGAGGCTACACCTTC. Translated, it gives CASKREKGGYTF.

The chain employs TRBV15 and TRBJ2-3, with 8 bases aligning to TRBD2. This CDR3 spans 15 amino acids. Germline-derived CDR1 and CDR2 are LNHNV and YYDKDF (reference sequence). With V trimmed by 3 bases and J by 4 bases, 6 bases remained unmatched. The CDR3 nucleotides read TGTGCCACCAGCAGGAACCCGGGACTAGCAGATACGCAGTATTTT. This encodes CATSRNPGLADTQYF. Filled out from reference TRBV15 and TRBJ2-3, the complete variable domain reads DAMVIQNPRYQVTQFGKPVTLSCSQTLNHNVMYWYQQKSSQAPKLLFHYYDKDFNNEADTPDNFQSRRPNTSFCFLDIRSPGLGDTAMYLCATSRNPGLADTQYFGPGTRLTVL.

The J gene is TRBJ2-1, the V gene TRBV7-3; tentative D call: TRBD2 (5 bases). The germline CDR1 and CDR2 sequences are SGHTA and FQGTGA. The CDR3 is 15 amino acids. The V and J ends lost 5 bases and 5 bases respectively, with 16 bases between them. In DNA, the CDR3 is TGTGCCAGCAGCCCCACTAGTGGGCCAAACAATGAGCAGTTCTTC. It yields the protein CASSPTSGPNNEQFF.

The chain is built from TRBV5-1 and TRBJ1-1; tentatively, D is TRBD1 (5 bases). Germline-derived CDR1 and CDR2 are SGHRS and YFSETQ. This CDR3 is built from 15 residues. Trimming left V 1 base short and J 0 bases short, with 10 bases between. CDR3 nucleotide sequence: TGCGCCAGCAGCTTGTTGGGACGACTGAACACTGAAGCTTTCTTT. Residues: CASSLLGRLNTEAFF.

This clonotype was detected many times. The gene calls are TRBV27 and TRBJ2-7, with D possibly matching TRBD1 (6 bases). The V end was cut by 4 bases, the J end by 0 bases, with 7 bases between. CDR1 and CDR2 (germline): MNHEY, SMNVEV (reference sequence). The CDR3 is 13 amino acids. The CDR3 nucleotides are TGTGCCAGCAGTTCGGACAGCTCCTACGAGCAGTACTTC. It encodes CASSSDSSYEQYF.

This clonotype occurred many times. The genes are TRBV28 and TRBJ2-4; D call uncertain. Deletions cut 6 bases from V and 6 bases from J, with 12 bases between. The CDR3 runs to 13 residues. Per the germline V gene, CDR1 is MDHEN and CDR2 is SYDVKM. Here the CDR3 DNA reads TGTGCCAGCAGCTCCATAGACTTAAACATTCAGTACTTC. This gives the protein CASSSIDLNIQYF.

The CDR3 is CASSPHPPRTAWDTQYF. For the CDR3, the DNA is TGTGCCAGCAGCCCACACCCACCCCGGACAGCCTGGGATACGCAGTATTTT. The chain is built from TRBV11-1 and TRBJ2-3; weak D call: TRBD1 (6 bases). CDR1 and CDR2 from the germline V gene are SGHAT and FQDESV (reference sequence). Trimming shortened V by 5 bases and J by 6 bases, and 24 bases separated the two germline ends. This CDR3 has 17 residues.

The chain links TRBV7-9 to TRBJ1-2; D not resolved. The CDR3 is 17 amino acids. Per germline, CDR1 SEHNR and CDR2 FQNEAQ (reference sequence). With 5 bases removed from V and 0 bases from J, the gap between germline ends came to 19 bases. The CDR3 DNA follows: TGTGCCAGCAGCGTGGGAAGCCGGGCCAACCCTAACTATGGCTACACCTTC. This sequence encodes CASSVGSRANPNYGYTF.

The rearrangement uses TRBV21-1 and TRBJ2-5; the D call TRBD1 from the table was never checked on the DNA. The J call may be wrong; the DNA end is better matched by TRBJ2-1. TRBV21-1 is an annotated pseudogene. This CDR3 contains 15 residues. DNA for the CDR3: TGTGCCAGCAGCAAAGCTCGACAGGGGAGGAGTGAGCAGTTCTTC. Residues: CASSKARQGRSEQFF.

As DNA, the CDR3 is TGTGCCAGCAGCAGGGGAGTACTAAACATTCAGTACTTC. Residues: CASSRGVLNIQYF. This chain joins TRBV6-5 and TRBJ2-4; D might be TRBD1 (6 bases). CDR3 size: 13 residues. CDR1 MNHEY and CDR2 SVGAGI come from the germline V gene. V was clipped by 6 bases and J by 6 bases, with 12 bases between them.

This clonotype was counted many times. V is TRBV5-5 and J is TRBJ1-2; unclear D gene. This CDR3 spans 12 amino acids. Trimming stripped 3 bases from V and 4 bases from J, with 7 bases between. Germline V gene data show CDR1 as SGHKS and CDR2 as YYEKEE (reference sequence). CDR3 coding DNA: TGTGCCAGCAGCTCGCGCTTCTATGGCTACACCTTC. Translation gives CASSSRFYGYTF.

This clonotype came up many times. The chain has TRBV4-2 and TRBJ2-5; D is possibly TRBD2 (6 bases). The J call may be mistaken, given a closer DNA end match to TRBJ2-7. This CDR3 spans 16 amino acids. Germline loops: CDR1 LGHNA, CDR2 YNFKEQ. DNA for the CDR3: TGTGCCAGCAGCCAAGAAGTAGCGGTAAAGTCCTACGAGCAGTACTTC. Translated, it gives CASSQEVAVKSYEQYF.